The clone carrying this TCR beta chain came up a few times. This entry is derived from a study of control samples from healthy donors and cancer patients. CDR1 is SGHTA, CDR2 FQGTGA, per germline. This CDR3 comprises 15 residues. V shed 4 bases and J 6 bases; nucleotides not matched to a gene: 12. Profiled with immunoSEQ multiplex PCR; TCRdb holds only in-frame clones, not every one. The sample yields under 80,000 clones, under 90% seen once. The chain has TRBV7-3 and TRBJ2-7; 7 bases fit TRBD2. Input material: blood. This clonotype was sampled from a man aged 50-60 years in good health. CDR3 sequence reads: CASSSVSGEGSEQYF. The CDR3, as DNA: TGTGCCAGCAGCTCCGTAAGCGGGGAGGGCTCCGAGCAGTACTTC. Complete variable domain (other parts from reference TRBV7-3 and TRBJ2-7): GAGVSQTPSNKVTEKGKYVELRCDPISGHTALYWYRQSLGQGPEFLIYFQGTGAADDSGLPNDRFFAVRPEGSVSTLKIQRTERGDSAVYLCASSSVSGEGSEQYFGPGTRLTVT.